These 23 T cell receptor beta chains were all obtained from the same sample, sequenced in a study of shared clonotypes between healthy human individuals. Assay: immunoSEQ multiplex PCR; the TCRdb copy retains only in-frame clones and omits some. Of around 1.5 million clones in the sample, roughly 98% were seen once. Source material: naive CD4+ T cells sorted from blood. The subset was: CD45RA+ positively selected. The receptors shown here come from a man aged 25-45 years in good health.

The chain carries TRBV9 and TRBJ2-2; 7 bases fit TRBD1. The junction had 15 bases not matched to a gene; V was cut back by 6 bases and J by 4 bases. Germline V gives CDR1 SGDLS, CDR2 YYNGEE. The CDR3 is made up of 17 amino acids. Here the CDR3 DNA reads TGTGCCAGCACTAGGAATCTGGGACAGCTGTCCACCGGGGAGCTGTTTTTT. Translating gives CASTRNLGQLSTGELFF.

The chain uses TRBV28 and TRBJ2-1; 9 bases map to TRBD2. Losses at the gene ends were 5 bases for V and 0 bases for J; bases not matched to a gene: 11. The V gene's germline CDR1 is MDHEN and CDR2 SYDVKM. The CDR3 consists of 18 residues. The CDR3 loop is CASSPSGPTSGSYNEQFF. The CDR3 DNA is TGTGCCAGCAGTCCCTCGGGCCCGACTAGCGGCTCCTACAATGAGCAGTTCTTC.

With respect to this clone: Within the sample, other DNA sequences also encode this same CDR3. The chain employs TRBV28 and TRBJ2-7, with D possibly matching TRBD2 (6 bases). This CDR3 is built from 12 residues. CDR1 is MDHEN, CDR2 SYDVKM, per germline. The germline V and J ends were trimmed by 7 bases and 3 bases, with 10 bases remaining between them. The CDR3 region has the DNA TGTGCCAGCACGCGGGATAGCTACGAGCAGTACTTC. This encodes CASTRDSYEQYF.

The J gene is TRBJ2-3, the V gene TRBV7-9, with no clear D. In germline, CDR1 is SEHNR, CDR2 FQNEAQ (reference sequence). Trimming removed 5 bases from V and 2 bases from J, with 11 bases in between. The CDR3 covers 14 residues. CDR3 bases: TGTGCCAGCAGCCCCCGGGCTCTCACAGATACGCAGTATTTT. Its protein product is CASSPRALTDTQYF.

V usage is TRBV30 and J usage is TRBJ1-2; a possible D gene is TRBD1 (5 bases). CDR3 length: 13 amino acids. Germline V CDR1 and CDR2: GTSNPN, SVGIG (reference sequence). Trimming stripped 0 bases from V and 8 bases from J, with 13 bases between. The CDR3 DNA reads as TGTGCCTGGAGTGTCAGGCAGGGTGAAGGCTACACCTTC. Amino acids: CAWSVRQGEGYTF.

The rearrangement links TRBV4-3 to TRBJ1-4, with TRBD1 as a possible D gene (5 bases). The CDR3 is 15 amino acids. CDR1 is LGHNA, CDR2 YSLEER, per germline. The germline V and J ends were trimmed by 2 bases and 5 bases, with 12 bases remaining between them. CDR3 in amino acids: CASSQWSPGNEKLFF. Here the CDR3 DNA reads TGCGCCAGCAGCCAATGGTCTCCAGGGAATGAAAAACTGTTTTTT.

The V and J genes are TRBV11-2 and TRBJ2-7; D call uncertain. CDR1 and CDR2 (germline): SGHAT, FQNNGV. Trimming cost V 2 bases and J 4 bases, with 0 bases left between them. The length of the CDR3 is 10 residues. DNA for the CDR3: TGTGCCAGCAGCTTATACGAGCAGTACTTC. The encoded protein is CASSLYEQYF. The full variable domain, its missing parts supplied by reference TRBV11-2 and TRBJ2-7, is EAGVAQSPRYKIIEKRQSVAFWCNPISGHATLYWYQQILGQGPKLLIQFQNNGVVDDSQLPKDRFSAERLKGVDSTLKIQPAKLEDSAVYLCASSLYEQYFGPGTRLTVT.

V gene TRBV28 combines with J gene TRBJ1-1; no reliable D call. The V end was cut by 5 bases, the J end by 11 bases, with 12 bases between. This CDR3 is 11 amino acids long. Germline V gene lookup returns CDR1 MDHEN and CDR2 SYDVKM. As DNA, the CDR3 is TGTGCCAGCAGTGAAACTGGGAGCGCTTTCTTT. This sequence encodes CASSETGSAFF.

This chain joins TRBV7-2 and TRBJ2-7; TRBD1 or TRBD2 may be the D gene (5 bases each). V was clipped by 1 base and J by 7 bases, with 11 bases between them. This CDR3 has 13 residues. Per germline, CDR1 SGHTA and CDR2 FQGNSA. CDR3 loop: CASSLGRWGEQYF. The CDR3 DNA sequence: TGTGCCAGCAGCTTAGGCCGTTGGGGGGAGCAGTACTTC.

The chain combines TRBV6-5 with TRBJ2-5; D is undetermined. This CDR3 region has 12 residues. Trimming stripped 8 bases from V and 2 bases from J, with 9 bases between. Germline values: CDR1 MNHEY, CDR2 SVGAGI. CDR3 DNA: TGTGCCAGCCAGAGAGTTCAAGAGACCCAGTACTTC. Its translation is CASQRVQETQYF.

This clone was detected once. The chain links TRBV27 to TRBJ2-1; TRBD2 matches at 9 bases. Trimming at V came to 3 bases and at J to 8 bases, leaving 5 bases not matched to a gene. The CDR3 is 14 residues long. Germline CDR1 reads MNHEY; CDR2 reads SMNVEV (reference sequence). This chain's CDR3 is CASSFRLAGHEQFF. CDR3 nucleotides: TGTGCCAGCAGTTTTCGGCTAGCGGGGCATGAGCAGTTCTTC.

This chain uses TRBV9 with TRBJ1-2; 7 nucleotides agree with TRBD1. The V segment lost 5 bases and the J segment 7 bases; nucleotides outside the gene matches: 5. CDR3 length equals 12 residues. The germline V gene has CDR1 SGDLS and CDR2 YYNGEE. CDR3 nucleotides: TGTGCCAGCAGTTTCCGGGACAGTGGCTACACCTTC. Translated, it gives CASSFRDSGYTF.

The chain carries TRBV4-1 and TRBJ2-4, with D perhaps TRBD2 (5 bases). Germline V gene data show CDR1 as MGHRA and CDR2 as YSYEKL. The CDR3 is 18 amino acids. Trimming took 0 bases from V and 0 from J, leaving 15 bases between them. CDR3 sequence reads: CASSQERVTPLAKNIQYF. Written as DNA, the CDR3 is TGCGCCAGCAGCCAAGAGCGGGTAACCCCGCTAGCCAAAAACATTCAGTACTTC.

V is TRBV6-6 and J is TRBJ2-3; D not certain. The CDR3 extends over 13 amino acids. Trimming took 2 bases from V and 8 from J, leaving 11 bases between them. Looked up from germline, CDR1 is MNHNY and CDR2 is SVGAGI (reference sequence). In DNA form, the CDR3 reads TGTGCCAGCAGTTACGGCGGCCCTAGTACGCAGTATTTT. Protein: CASSYGGPSTQYF.

The chain recombines TRBV9 with TRBJ2-6; D is ambiguous. There are 15 residues in the CDR3. Trimming left V 1 base short and J 0 bases short, with 5 bases between. Germline V gives CDR1 SGDLS, CDR2 YYNGEE. CDR3 DNA sequence: TGTGCCAGCAGCGTAAGAAACTCTGGGGCCAACGTCCTGACTTTC. Translating gives CASSVRNSGANVLTF.

The V and J genes are TRBV6-1 and TRBJ2-3; D call uncertain. CDR3 length equals 15 residues. The ends were cut back, 0 bases at V and 3 bases at J, with 10 bases in the middle. Germline V gene data show CDR1 as MNHNS and CDR2 as SASEGT. This CDR3 reads CASSEALTFTDTQYF. The CDR3 bases are TGTGCCAGCAGTGAAGCGCTTACCTTTACAGATACGCAGTATTTT.

The chain joins TRBV7-9 to TRBJ1-5, with D unclear. Germline V gene data show CDR1 as SEHNR and CDR2 as FQNEAQ (reference sequence). CDR3 length equals 11 residues. The ends were cut back, 3 bases at V and 11 bases at J, with 8 bases in the middle. CDR3 nucleotides: TGTGCCAGCAGCTTGGTTGGGACCCAGCATTTT. Translation gives CASSLVGTQHF.

The V gene is TRBV12-5, the J gene TRBJ1-1; D not resolved. CDR3 size: 13 residues. V lost 7 bases and J 7 bases, leaving 16 bases between the germline ends. The germline V gene has CDR1 LGHNT and CDR2 FRNRAP. The CDR3: CASALDAGIEAFF. For the CDR3, the DNA is TGTGCTAGTGCCTTGGACGCCGGGATTGAAGCTTTCTTT.

This clone showed up just once. The chain joins TRBV9 to TRBJ2-2, with 11 bases aligning to TRBD2. This CDR3 spans 18 amino acids. The junction had 8 bases not matched to a gene; V was cut back by 0 bases and J by 4 bases. Germline assignment: CDR1 SGDLS and CDR2 YYNGEE. The CDR3 DNA is TGTGCCAGCAGCGTAGCAACGACTAGCGGGAACCCCACCGGGGAGCTGTTTTTT. Protein sequence: CASSVATTSGNPTGELFF.

This sequence joins TRBV11-2 and TRBJ2-7; TRBD2 matches at 7 bases. Germline V CDR1 and CDR2: SGHAT, FQNNGV. CDR3 length: 16 amino acids. V lost 5 bases and J lost 3; bases outside the gene matches: 13. CDR3 sequence: CASSPVGGSPGYEQYF. As DNA, the CDR3 is TGTGCCAGCAGCCCCGTGGGGGGGAGTCCTGGCTACGAGCAGTACTTC.

The rearrangement links TRBV9 to TRBJ2-1, with TRBD1 matching over 8 bases. The trim removed 0 bases at V and 0 bases at J, leaving 8 bases unmatched. This CDR3 region has 18 residues. The germline CDR1 and CDR2 sequences are SGDLS and YYNGEE. The CDR3 is CASSVVGTGTSSYNEQFF. The DNA of the CDR3 is TGTGCCAGCAGCGTAGTGGGGACAGGCACAAGCTCCTACAATGAGCAGTTCTTC.

J is TRBJ2-1 and V is TRBV30, with 8 bases that match TRBD2. The CDR3 totals 15 residues. The junction had 14 bases not matched to a gene; V was cut back by 4 bases and J by 9 bases. CDR1 GTSNPN and CDR2 SVGIG come from the germline V gene (reference sequence). CDR3 protein: CAWTPGLAGDTEQFF. The CDR3 region has the DNA TGTGCCTGGACCCCCGGACTAGCCGGCGACACTGAGCAGTTCTTC.

The genes are TRBV11-2 and TRBJ2-4; D gene uncertain. Germline-derived CDR1 and CDR2 are SGHAT and FQNNGV. V was shortened by 5 bases and J by 8 bases, with 13 bases between the two germline ends. This CDR3 is 13 amino acids long. CDR3 DNA sequence: TGTGCCAGCAGCCTAGGTGGGGTTGACATTCAGTACTTC. Translation gives CASSLGGVDIQYF.